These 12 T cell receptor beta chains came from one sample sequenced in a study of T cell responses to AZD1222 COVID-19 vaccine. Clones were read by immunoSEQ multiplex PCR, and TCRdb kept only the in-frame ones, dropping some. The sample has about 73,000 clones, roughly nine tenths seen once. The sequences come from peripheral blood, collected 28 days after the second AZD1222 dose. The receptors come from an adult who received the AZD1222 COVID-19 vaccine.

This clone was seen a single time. The DNA for the CDR3 is TGTGCCAGCAGCTCCCAGGGGGCCCTCACAGATACGCAGTATTTT. It is translated as CASSSQGALTDTQYF. The chain recombines TRBV9 with TRBJ2-3; 8 bases line up with TRBD1. CDR1 is SGDLS and CDR2 is YYNGEE in the germline V gene. Trimming took 4 bases from V and 2 from J; bases not matched to a gene: 6. The CDR3 totals 15 residues.

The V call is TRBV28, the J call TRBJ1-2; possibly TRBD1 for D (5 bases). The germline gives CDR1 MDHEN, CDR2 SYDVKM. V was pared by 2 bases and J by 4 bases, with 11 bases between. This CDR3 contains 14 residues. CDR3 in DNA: TGTGCCAGCAGTTTACCCGGGGACCTCTATGGCTACACCTTC. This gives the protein CASSLPGDLYGYTF.

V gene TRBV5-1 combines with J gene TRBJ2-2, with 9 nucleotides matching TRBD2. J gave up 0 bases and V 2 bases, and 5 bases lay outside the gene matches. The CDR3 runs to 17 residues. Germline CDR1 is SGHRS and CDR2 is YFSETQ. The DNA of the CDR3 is TGCGCCAGCAGCTTATTAGCGGGAGTCGCGAACACCGGGGAGCTGTTTTTT. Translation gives CASSLLAGVANTGELFF.

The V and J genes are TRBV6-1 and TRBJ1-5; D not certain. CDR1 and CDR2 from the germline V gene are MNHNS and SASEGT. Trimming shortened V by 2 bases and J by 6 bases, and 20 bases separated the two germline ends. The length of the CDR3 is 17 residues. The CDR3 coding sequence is TGTGCCAGCAGTGAAAAAGGTGATCCCCTCCTAGGTCAGCCCCAGCATTTT. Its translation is CASSEKGDPLLGQPQHF.

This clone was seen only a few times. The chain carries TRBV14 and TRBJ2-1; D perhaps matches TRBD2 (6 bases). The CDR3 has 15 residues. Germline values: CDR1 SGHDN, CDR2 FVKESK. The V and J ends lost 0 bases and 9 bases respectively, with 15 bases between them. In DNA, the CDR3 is TGTGCCAGCAGCCAAGATCCCGGGGACTCTCCTGAGCAGTTCTTC. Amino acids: CASSQDPGDSPEQFF.

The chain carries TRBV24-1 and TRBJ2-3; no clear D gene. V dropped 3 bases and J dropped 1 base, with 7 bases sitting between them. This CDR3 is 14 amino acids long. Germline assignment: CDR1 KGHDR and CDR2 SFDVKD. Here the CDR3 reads CATSDRFGTDTQYF. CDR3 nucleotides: TGTGCCACCAGTGATAGGTTCGGCACAGATACGCAGTATTTT.

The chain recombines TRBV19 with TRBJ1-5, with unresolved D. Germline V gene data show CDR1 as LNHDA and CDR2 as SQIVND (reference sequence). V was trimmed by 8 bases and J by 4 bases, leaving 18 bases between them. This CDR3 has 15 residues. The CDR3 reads CASGRQTVNNQPQHF. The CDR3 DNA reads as TGTGCCAGTGGGCGTCAGACTGTTAATAATCAGCCCCAGCATTTT. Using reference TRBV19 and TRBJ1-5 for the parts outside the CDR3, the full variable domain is DGGITQSPKYLFRKEGQNVTLSCEQNLNHDAMYWYRQDPGQGLRLIYYSQIVNDFQKGDIAEGYSVSREKKESFPLTVTSAQKNPTAFYLCASGRQTVNNQPQHFGDGTRLSIL.

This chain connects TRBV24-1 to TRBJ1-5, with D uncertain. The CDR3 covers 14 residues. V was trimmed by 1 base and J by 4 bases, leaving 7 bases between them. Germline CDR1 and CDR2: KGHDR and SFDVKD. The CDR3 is CATSDFYSNQPQHF. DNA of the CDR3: TGTGCCACCAGTGATTTTTACAGTAATCAGCCCCAGCATTTT.

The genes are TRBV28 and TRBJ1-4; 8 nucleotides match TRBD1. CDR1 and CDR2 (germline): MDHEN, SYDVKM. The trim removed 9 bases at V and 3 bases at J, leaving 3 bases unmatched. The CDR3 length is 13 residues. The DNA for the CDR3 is TGTGCCAGTGAACAGGGGGCTAATGAAAAACTGTTTTTT. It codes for CASEQGANEKLFF.

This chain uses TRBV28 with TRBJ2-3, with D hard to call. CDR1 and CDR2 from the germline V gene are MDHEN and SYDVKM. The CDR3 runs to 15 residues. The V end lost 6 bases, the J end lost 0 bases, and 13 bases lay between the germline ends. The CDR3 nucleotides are TGTGCCAGCAGACTTAGGGTTTCTAGCACAGATACGCAGTATTTT. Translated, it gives CASRLRVSSTDTQYF.

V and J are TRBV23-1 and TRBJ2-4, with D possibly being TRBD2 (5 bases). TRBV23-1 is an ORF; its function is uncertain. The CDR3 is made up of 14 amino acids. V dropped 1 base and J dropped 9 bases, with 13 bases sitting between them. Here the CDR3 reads CASSQYSLEGIQYF. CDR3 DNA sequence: TGCGCCAGCAGTCAATACTCCCTTGAGGGCATTCAGTACTTC.

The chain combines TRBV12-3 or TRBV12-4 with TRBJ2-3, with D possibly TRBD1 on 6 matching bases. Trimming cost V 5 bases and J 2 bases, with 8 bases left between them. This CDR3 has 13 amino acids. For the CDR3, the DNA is TGTGCCAGCAGTAGGACAGACACAGATACGCAGTATTTT. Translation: CASSRTDTDTQYF.